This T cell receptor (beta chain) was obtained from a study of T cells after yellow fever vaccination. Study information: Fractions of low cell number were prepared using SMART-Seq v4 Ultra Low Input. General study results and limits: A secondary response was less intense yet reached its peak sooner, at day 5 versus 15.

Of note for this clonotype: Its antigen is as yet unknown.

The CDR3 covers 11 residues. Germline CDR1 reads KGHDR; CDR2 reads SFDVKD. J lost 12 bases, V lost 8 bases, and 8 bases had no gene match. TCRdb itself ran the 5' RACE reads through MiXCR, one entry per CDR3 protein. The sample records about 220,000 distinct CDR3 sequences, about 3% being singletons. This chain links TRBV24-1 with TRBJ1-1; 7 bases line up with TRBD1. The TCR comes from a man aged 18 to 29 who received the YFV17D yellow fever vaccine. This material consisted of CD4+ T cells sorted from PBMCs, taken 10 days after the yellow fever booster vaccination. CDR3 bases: TGTGCCACCACCTACCAGGGGGTGACTTTCTTT. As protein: CATTYQGVTFF.